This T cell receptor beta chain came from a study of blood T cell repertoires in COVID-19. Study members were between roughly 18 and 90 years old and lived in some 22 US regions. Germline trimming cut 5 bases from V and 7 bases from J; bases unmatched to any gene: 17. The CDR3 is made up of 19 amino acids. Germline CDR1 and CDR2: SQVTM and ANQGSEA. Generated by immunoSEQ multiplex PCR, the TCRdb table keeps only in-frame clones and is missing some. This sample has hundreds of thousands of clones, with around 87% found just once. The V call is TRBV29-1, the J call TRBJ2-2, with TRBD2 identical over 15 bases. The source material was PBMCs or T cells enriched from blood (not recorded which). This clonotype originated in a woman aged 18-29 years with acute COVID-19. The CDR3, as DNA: TGCAGCGTTCCCCAGGTCCCGGGACTAGCGGGAGGAGGGTTCGGGGAGCTGTTTTTT. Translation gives CSVPQVPGLAGGGFGELFF.